This TCR beta chain appears in the sequencing data of a study of T cell responses to AZD1222 COVID-19 vaccine. Germline assignment: CDR1 MDHEN and CDR2 SYDVKM. There are 15 residues in the CDR3. Between the trimmed V and J ends, which lost 1 base and 8 bases, there was a span of 15 bases. The study's findings and limits: The sample set comprised mostly white British donors with more females, and clonal diversity was possibly underestimated. Close to half of spike-specific TCRs reportedly recognize unmutated variant regions. At 160-218 and 743-854, vaccine-associated CD4 TCRs were dominant, and they spanned spike.

Method: immunoSEQ multiplex PCR; TCRdb's copy keeps in-frame clones and lacks some. This sample carries 100,000 or so clones, roughly 91% of them seen once, and the ten largest clones take about 9.7%. On this clone: Its antigen is not known.

This clonotype was obtained from an adult in good health. The sequences come from peripheral blood, collected on day 0 of AZD1222 vaccination. J is TRBJ1-5 and V is TRBV28, with D possibly being TRBD1 (5 bases). CDR3 sequence: CASSLSGDPTKPQHF. The CDR3 region has the DNA TGTGCCAGCAGTTTATCTGGGGACCCCACTAAGCCCCAGCATTTT.